This T cell receptor (beta chain) appears in the sequencing data of a study of cytomegalovirus exposure and HLA in healthy donors (dated by TCRdb to 2017 to 2019). A note on the overall study: The 666 repertoires of the first cohort and the roughly 110 validation repertoires were produced on the same platform, according to a later analysis. To predict cytomegalovirus infection status, the study brought together high-throughput TCR immunosequencing, statistical association of individual TCRs with disease status, and machine learning. The study aimed to test whether cataloging public T cell receptors could reveal signatures of past pathogen exposure. Besides the first cohort of hundreds of subjects, a separate validation cohort made up of 120 or so different subjects was used. Broader findings and caveats from the paper: The validation cohort had no HLA typing available for a later analysis, so co-occurrence within that cohort was assessed over all 130 or so repertoires. Cytomegalovirus status was reported to be diagnosed by the classifier with high specificity and sensitivity in both the original and validation cohorts. In vitro tests confirmed that a few of the cytomegalovirus-associated TCR beta chains recognize cytomegalovirus antigens. In a later analysis, TCRs clustered in the first cohort were found to also tend to co-occur in the roughly 110 validation repertoires, with 94% of cluster scores above 0. In the study, 150 to 200 TCR beta chains were listed as associated with cytomegalovirus. Most TCR sequences were seen in very few donors, while some public TCRs were found in many individuals. The authors suggested that the approach could potentially be extended to other disease states and immunological phenotypes.

The donors were included in the validation cohort of 120 subjects, a group kept apart from the roughly 670-subject first cohort. Sequences MNHEY (CDR1) and SVGAGI (CDR2) are obtained from the germline V gene. From the cysteine up to the phenylalanine, the CDR3 has a length of 14 residues. Only CDR3 DNA remains: 42 bases, in frame from the first base. V lost 2 bases and J lost 2 bases; the stretch between them is 9 bases long. The library relied on the immunoSEQ multiplex PCR assay. As for the original processing: To diagnose cytomegalovirus status from the catalog of TCR beta chain sequences, a statistical classification framework was built. The table comes from immuneACCESS by way of TCRdb, which keeps in-frame sequences with V and J called. Part of the clones is missing from these tables; in studies checked, under half for an unresolved V gene and the rest for unknown reasons. V and J calls and clone size are as listed in that table; D and trimming were resolved from the DNA. This sample holds fewer than 250,000 clones; over 80% were observed only once. The ten biggest clones cover more than 13% of the sample.

A word on this clone: Its target antigen remains unknown. Base-call qualities are not available, and no considerably larger clone is one nucleotide away.

This receptor was taken from a woman in her 30s in good health and CMV-seropositive. Sequenced sample: PBMCs. The chain is made from TRBV6-5 and TRBJ2-5, with no reliable assignment of the D segment. At the DNA level, the sequence is TGTGCCAGCAGTTACGTCGCGACTCAAGAGACCCAGTACTTC. Translated, this is CASSYVATQETQYF.